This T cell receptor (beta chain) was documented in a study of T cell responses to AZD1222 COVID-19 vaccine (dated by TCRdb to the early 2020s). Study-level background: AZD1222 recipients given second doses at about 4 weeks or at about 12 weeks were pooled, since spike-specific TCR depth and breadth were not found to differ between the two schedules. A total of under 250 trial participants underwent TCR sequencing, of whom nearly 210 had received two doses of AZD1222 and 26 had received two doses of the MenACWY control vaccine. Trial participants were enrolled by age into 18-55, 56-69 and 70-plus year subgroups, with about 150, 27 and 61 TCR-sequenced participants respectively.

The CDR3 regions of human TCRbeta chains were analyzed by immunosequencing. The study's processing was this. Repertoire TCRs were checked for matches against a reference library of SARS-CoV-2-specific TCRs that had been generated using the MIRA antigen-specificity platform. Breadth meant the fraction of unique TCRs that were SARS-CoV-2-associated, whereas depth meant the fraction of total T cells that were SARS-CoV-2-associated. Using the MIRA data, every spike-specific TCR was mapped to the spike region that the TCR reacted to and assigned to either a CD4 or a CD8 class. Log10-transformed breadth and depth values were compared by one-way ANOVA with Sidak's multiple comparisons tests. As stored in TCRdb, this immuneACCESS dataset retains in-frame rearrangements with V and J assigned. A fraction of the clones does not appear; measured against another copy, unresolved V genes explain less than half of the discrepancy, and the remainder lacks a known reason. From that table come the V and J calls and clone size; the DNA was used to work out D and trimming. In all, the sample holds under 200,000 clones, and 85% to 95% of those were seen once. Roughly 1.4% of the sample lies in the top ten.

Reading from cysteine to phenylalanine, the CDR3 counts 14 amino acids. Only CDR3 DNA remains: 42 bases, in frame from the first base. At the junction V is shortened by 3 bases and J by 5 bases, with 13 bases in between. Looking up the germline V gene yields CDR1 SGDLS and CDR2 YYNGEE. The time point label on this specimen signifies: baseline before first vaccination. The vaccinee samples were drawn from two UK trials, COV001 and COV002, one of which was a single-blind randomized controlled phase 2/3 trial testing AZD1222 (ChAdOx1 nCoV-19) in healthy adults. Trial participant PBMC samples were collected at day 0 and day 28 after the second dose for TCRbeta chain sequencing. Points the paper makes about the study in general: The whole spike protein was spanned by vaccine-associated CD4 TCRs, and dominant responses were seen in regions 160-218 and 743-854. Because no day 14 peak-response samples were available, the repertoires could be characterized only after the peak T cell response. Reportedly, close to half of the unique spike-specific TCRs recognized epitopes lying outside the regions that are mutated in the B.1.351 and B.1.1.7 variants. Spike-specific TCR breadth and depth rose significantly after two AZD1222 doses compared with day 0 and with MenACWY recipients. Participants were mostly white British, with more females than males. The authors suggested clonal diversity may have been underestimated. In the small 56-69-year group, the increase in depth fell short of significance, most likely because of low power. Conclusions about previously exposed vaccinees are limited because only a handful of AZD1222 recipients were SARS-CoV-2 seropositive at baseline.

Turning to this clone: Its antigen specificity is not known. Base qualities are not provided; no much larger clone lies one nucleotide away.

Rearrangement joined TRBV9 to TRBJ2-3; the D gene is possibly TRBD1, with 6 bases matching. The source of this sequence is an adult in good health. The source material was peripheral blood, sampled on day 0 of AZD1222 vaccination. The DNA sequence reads TGTGCCAGCAGCGGACGTACGACAGGAGATACGCAGTATTTT. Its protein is CASSGRTTGDTQYF.